The rows below give T cell receptor beta chains drawn from one sample of a study of regulatory T cells in long-lasting Graves disease. MiXCR was run by TCRdb on the multiplex PCR reads, yielding one entry per CDR3 protein. The data show over 450,000 distinct CDR3 sequences, 9.5% to 15% seen once. The sample also formed part of further work on T cells in Graves' hyperthyroidism and ophthalmopathy.

The source material was peripheral blood mononuclear cells (PBMCs), sampled at new diagnosis, from a patient treated with antithyroid drugs. These receptors were collected from a woman in her thirties with Graves disease. CDR3s include the opening cysteine and the closing phenylalanine or tryptophan. A D gene is named only where the DNA matches it firmly. Clone size is not always given. Where it is, it says once, few, many or a class for expanded clones.

CDR3,DNA,length,J,V,size,D
CASSLQGSSYEQYF,TGTGCCAGCAGTTTACAGGGGAGCTCCTACGAGCAGTACTTC,14,TRBJ2-7,TRBV28,many,.
CSCHYPTGELFF,TGCAGTTGTCACTACCCCACCGGGGAGCTGTTTTTT,12,TRBJ2-2,TRBV20-1,.,.
CASSAGGGGALRRNEQFF,TGTGCCAGCAGCGCAGGAGGCGGGGGGGCGCTTCGTCGCAATGAGCAGTTCTTC,18,TRBJ2-1,TRBV7-2,.,TRBD2
CASSFRGGGEQFF,TGTGCCAGCAGCTTCCGGGGCGGAGGTGAGCAGTTCTTC,13,TRBJ2-1,TRBV12-3/TRBV12-4,.,.
CAWSVRFRGTEAFF,TGTGCCTGGAGTGTAAGGTTCCGAGGAACTGAAGCTTTCTTT,14,TRBJ1-1,TRBV30,many,.
CASSPGGQQFF,TGTGCCAGCAGTCCCGGAGGACAGCAGTTCTTC,11,TRBJ2-1,TRBV28,few,.
CASSRTGGRAPYGYTF,TGCGCCAGCAGCCGGACAGGGGGGCGGGCTCCCTATGGCTACACCTTC,16,TRBJ1-2,TRBV4-1,many,TRBD1
CSASDGHTGYTF,TGCAGTGCTAGTGACGGACATACAGGCTACACCTTC,12,TRBJ1-2,TRBV20-1,few,.
CASSYHAGQQETQYF,TGTGCCAGCAGTTACCATGCGGGACAGCAGGAGACCCAGTACTTC,15,TRBJ2-5,TRBV6-2/TRBV6-3,few,.
CAISEGQGARYGYTF,TGTGCCATCAGTGAAGGACAGGGGGCGCGTTATGGCTACACCTTC,15,TRBJ1-2,TRBV10-3,many,TRBD1
CASSLIGAYNSPLHF,TGTGCCAGCAGTTTAATAGGGGCCTATAATTCACCCCTCCACTTT,15,TRBJ1-6,TRBV27,many,.
CASSPGRVGEQYF,TGTGCCAGCAGCCCGGGCAGGGTTGGGGAGCAGTACTTC,13,TRBJ2-7,TRBV3-1,.,.
CASNDRRDYNEQFF,TGTGCCAGCAATGACAGGAGGGACTACAATGAGCAGTTCTTC,14,TRBJ2-1,TRBV2,many,.